This T cell receptor beta chain originates from a study of cytomegalovirus exposure and HLA in healthy donors (dated by TCRdb to the late 2010s). About the investigation overall: An earlier analysis of several hundred of the donors reported 250 to 300 Gb of sequence data and some 100 million unique TCR beta sequences from about 200 million T cells. Approximately 310 gigabases of sequencing data and around 80 million unique TCR sequences made up an early release that covered nearly 650 HLA-typed donors. Of the 300 to 500 genotyped donors, roughly 80% were placed in the genetic ancestry cluster associated with self-reported Caucasian donors. The study aimed to test whether signatures of past pathogen exposure could be identified by cataloging public T cell receptors. Using immunosequencing, the study profiled T cell repertoires from approximately 700 subjects and related those repertoires to cytomegalovirus serostatus. A separate validation cohort of about 110 different subjects was used in addition to the approximately 610-subject first cohort. To predict cytomegalovirus infection status, the study combined high-throughput TCR immunosequencing, statistical association of individual TCRs with disease status, and machine learning. A later analysis re-examined previously published TCR beta repertoires from 500 to 700 donors and added high-resolution HLA genotyping to investigate patterns of TCR occurrence. In the later analysis, no new phenotypic data were used to find candidate immune exposures; instead, reliance was placed on TCR beta sequences and their occurrence across donors. An earlier analysis of about 620 of the donors applied high-throughput TCR beta sequencing to assess whether each TCR beta V gene segment acted as functional or pseudogenic. Donor age, sex, ethnicity and CMV serostatus were collected together with the repertoire data. A later genetic analysis used genome-wide SNP genotypes for about 65% of the 666 donors, treating that subset as a discovery cohort. Every discovery cohort repertoire had been produced on one sequencing platform. HLA typing covered class I and class II loci at four-digit resolution. The number of donors typed differed by locus, with about 629-640 for A, B, C, DRB1 and DQB1, more than 500 for DQA1, 606 for DPA1, and 450 to 480 for DPB1. Five DR-DQ haplotypes were treated as single units for association and clustering because of strong linkage in the cohort. On average, around 240,000 unique TCR beta nucleotide sequences were sequenced per donor among 300 to 500 genotyped donors of the cohort, with 15% to 20% of those sequences being non-productive.

A remark on this clone: This receptor's antigen is unknown. No base quality values were provided; no much bigger clone lies one nucleotide off.

CDR1 and CDR2 are read off the germline V gene as SGHVS and FQNEAQ. V gives up 8 bases and J gives up 0 bases, and the segment between their germline ends measures 7 bases. The CDR3 has 12 amino acids, counting the end cysteine and phenylalanine. CDR3 DNA only is kept here, 36 bases in frame from base 1. The method was the immunoSEQ multiplex PCR assay. For the multiplex PCR, a mixture combining 60 forward primers for TCR Vbeta segments and 13 reverse primers for TCR Jbeta segments was used. The CDR3 region of rearranged TCR beta genes was amplified from genomic DNA by a multiplex PCR assay. Amplified TCR beta libraries were sequenced as 87-base-pair reads on the Illumina HiSeq System. Processing in the source paper ran as follows. Across the 500 to 850 repertoires, a later analysis counted 75 million to 90 million unique TCR beta chains, some 11 million of which were shared by at least two donors. A nearest-neighbor algorithm error-corrected the raw reads and collapsed the reads into unique sequences, merging closely related sequences to remove PCR and sequencing errors. To assign V, D and J gene segments, CDR3 sequences were aligned to IMGT reference sequences. For a sequence to be retained, a match of at least six nucleotides was required to both a V gene segment and a J gene segment. A rearrangement counted as productive if the CDR3 had no stop codons and remained in frame with V and J, and every other rearrangement counted as non-productive. Following IMGT convention, CDR3 was defined as the stretch from the second conserved V-encoded cysteine to the conserved J-encoded phenylalanine. Sequences without an unambiguous match to a single V gene segment were excluded from the earlier analysis of a few hundred of the donors. In an earlier analysis of some 590 of the donors, a V segment was called functional when productive rearrangements were above 56.7%, and segregating when the standard deviation between donors exceeded 5%. A statistical classification framework was built to diagnose cytomegalovirus status from the catalog of TCR beta chain sequences. A later analysis assigned V and J genes by comparing TCR nucleotide sequences with IMGT/GENE-DB human TR gene sequences. In a later analysis, CDR3 sequences and most-parsimonious VDJ recombination scenarios were assigned using the TCRdist pipeline. In a later analysis, every TCR beta chain was defined by the combination of its CDR3 amino acid sequence and its V-gene family, and reads without a unique V-gene family were dropped. In a later analysis, 550 to 650 highly shared, low-generation-probability nucleotide sequences were removed to address suspected cross-contamination and a sequencing artifact. In a later analysis, a clonal expansion index was calculated for each public chain from normalized within-repertoire ranks of inferred template counts. In a later analysis, generation probabilities were computed with a VDJ recombination model fitted to out-of-frame rearrangements, and the resulting probabilities were checked against IGoR. Hypergeometric tests were used in a later analysis to score TCR-TCR, TCR-HLA and TCR-CMV co-occurrence, with a repertoire-size bias correction applied to the TCR pairs. To estimate false discovery rates, a later analysis permuted the HLA or CMV assignments 20 times. In a later analysis, co-occurring TCRs were grouped with DBSCAN, and TCRdist sequence similarity was added when clustering was performed within HLA-allele-positive subsets. Repertoires with fewer than 30,000 or more than 120,000 public chains were left out of co-occurrence clustering, as were about five repertoires with anomalous nucleotide sharing. As stored in TCRdb, this immuneACCESS dataset retains in-frame rearrangements with V and J assigned. A fraction of the clones does not appear; measured against another copy, unresolved V genes explain less than half of the discrepancy, and the remainder lacks a known reason. The V and J calls and clone size come from that table; D and trimming were worked out from the DNA. In all, the sample holds about 120,000 clones, and about 73% of those were seen once. Roughly 8.2% of the sample rests with the top ten.

General study outcomes and caveats: Immune exposure information for the cohort was limited to CMV serostatus. A later genetic analysis reported fewer N-insertions in productive TCRs among donors in an Asian-associated ancestry cluster than the roughly 720-donor mean. Compared with equally common non-associated chains, HLA-associated TCR beta chains in a later analysis were more clonally expanded and had lower generation probabilities. Because the 87-base-pair reads could not distinguish some IMGT-functional V segments, including TRBV6-2 and TRBV6-3, those segments were excluded. A further reported finding was that TCR beta sequences accurately predicted the HLA-A and HLA-B alleles for most subjects in the first cohort. Because counts were too low, some 17 rarely observed V segments, including chromosome 9 orphons, were excluded from the earlier analysis of 587 of the donors. Because HLA typing was missing for some donors at each locus, association tests included only the typed subset. Three of the identified cytomegalovirus-associated TCR beta chains were confirmed in vitro to be specific for cytomegalovirus antigens. Several of the top co-occurrence clusters appeared to be linked to parvovirus B19, influenza, CMV and Epstein-Barr virus, according to a later analysis. At a false discovery rate of 0.05, a later analysis linked fewer than 20,000 TCR beta sequences to specific HLA alleles. The sequencing pipeline was judged likely to have produced a cluster of highly shared sequence variants as a technical artifact. Broadly in line with IMGT annotations, most TCR beta V segments showed up in productive rearrangements about 87% or about 30% of the time in an earlier analysis of 450 to 750 of the donors. The cohort was sequenced for TCR beta chains only, and without alpha or paired-chain data the features that could be detected were limited. The presence/absence analyses assumed that sequencing depth was roughly uniform across donors, and that assumption may not be true. The classifier was reported to diagnose cytomegalovirus status with high specificity and sensitivity in both the original cohort and the validation cohort. Most TCR sequences were observed very rarely across donors, whereas some public TCRs were present in many individuals. In a later analysis, the rate of TCR association differed among HLA loci, with DRB1 alleles having the most associated TCRs and HLA-C alleles having the fewest. When HLA alleles, especially DR and DQ, strongly co-occurred, attributing TCR associations to individual alleles was difficult. A total of around 150 TCR beta chains were listed by the study as associated with cytomegalovirus. The authors suggested that the approach could potentially be generalized to other disease states and immunological phenotypes. According to a later analysis, most CMV-associated TCR beta chains appeared to be HLA-restricted, and the HLA associations seemed to be driven largely by CMV exposure. A later genetic analysis associated a missense DCLRE1C variant with V-gene and J-gene trimming of TCR beta chains, and an independent cohort replicated the association. Linkage disequilibrium might explain the correlated functional status among segregating V segments, but an unknown experimental factor could not be ruled out.

The cohort was made up of 500 to 800 healthy bone marrow donors. At the time of sampling, all cohort members were nominally healthy, though unrecorded immune exposures were likely present. The donor was CMV seropositive and was included in the group of approximately 310 seropositive cohort members. A peripheral blood sample was provided by each donor, and peripheral blood mononuclear cells were used for TCR beta sequencing. Genomic DNA extraction from the blood cell samples was performed with the Qiagen DNeasy Blood Extraction Kit. The sequence was collected from a woman aged 35 to 49 in good health and CMV-seropositive. The specimen sequenced was PBMCs. This chain is built from TRBV7-8 and TRBJ1-2; there is no confident call for the D gene. CDR3 loop: CASGQANYGYTF. The nucleotide sequence is TGTGCCAGCGGGCAGGCTAACTATGGCTACACCTTC.